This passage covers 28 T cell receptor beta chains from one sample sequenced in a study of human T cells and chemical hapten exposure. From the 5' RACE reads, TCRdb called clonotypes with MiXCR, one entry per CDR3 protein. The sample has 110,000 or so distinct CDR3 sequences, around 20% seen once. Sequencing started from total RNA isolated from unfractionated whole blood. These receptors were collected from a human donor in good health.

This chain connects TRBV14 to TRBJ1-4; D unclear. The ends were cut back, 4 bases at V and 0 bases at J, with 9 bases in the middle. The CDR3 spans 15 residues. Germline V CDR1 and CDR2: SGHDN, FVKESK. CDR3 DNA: TGTGCCAGCAGCCTGAATATTGCAACTAATGAAAAACTGTTTTTT. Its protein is CASSLNIATNEKLFF. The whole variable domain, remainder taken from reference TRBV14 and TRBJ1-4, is EAGVTQFPSHSVIEKGQTVTLRCDPISGHDNLYWYRRVMGKEIKFLLHFVKESKQDESGMPNNRFLAERTGGTYSTLKVQPAELEDSGVYFCASSLNIATNEKLFFGSGTQLSVL.

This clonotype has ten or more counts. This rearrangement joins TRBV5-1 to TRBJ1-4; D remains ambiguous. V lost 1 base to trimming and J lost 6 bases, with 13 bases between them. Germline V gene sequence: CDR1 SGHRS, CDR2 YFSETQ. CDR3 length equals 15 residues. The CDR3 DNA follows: TGCGCCAGCAGCTTGCGGAGCCCGAGGGATGAAAAACTGTTTTTT. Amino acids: CASSLRSPRDEKLFF.

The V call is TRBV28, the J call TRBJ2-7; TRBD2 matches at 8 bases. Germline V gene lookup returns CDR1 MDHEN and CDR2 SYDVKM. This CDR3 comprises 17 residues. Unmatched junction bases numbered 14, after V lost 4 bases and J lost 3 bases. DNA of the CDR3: TGTGCCAGCAGTTCCCCTCGTGCGGGAGGCCCCTTCTACGAGCAGTACTTC. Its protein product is CASSSPRAGGPFYEQYF.

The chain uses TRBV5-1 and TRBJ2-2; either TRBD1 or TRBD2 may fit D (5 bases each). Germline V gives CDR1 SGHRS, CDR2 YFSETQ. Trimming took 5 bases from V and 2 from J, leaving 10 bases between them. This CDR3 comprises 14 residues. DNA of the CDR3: TGCGCCAGCAGTGGGACGGCTAACACCGGGGAGCTGTTTTTT. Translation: CASSGTANTGELFF.

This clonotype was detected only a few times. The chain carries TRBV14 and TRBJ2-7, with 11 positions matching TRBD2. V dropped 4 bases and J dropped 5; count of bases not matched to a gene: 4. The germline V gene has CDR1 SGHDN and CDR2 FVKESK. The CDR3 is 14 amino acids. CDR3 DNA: TGTGCCAGCAGCCCACTAGCGGGAGTGCACGAGCAGTACTTC. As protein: CASSPLAGVHEQYF.

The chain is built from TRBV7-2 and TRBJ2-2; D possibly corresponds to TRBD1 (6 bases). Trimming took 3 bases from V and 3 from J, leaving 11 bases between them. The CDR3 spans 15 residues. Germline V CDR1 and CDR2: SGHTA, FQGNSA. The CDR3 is CASSFDRTHTGELFF. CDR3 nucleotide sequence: TGTGCCAGCAGCTTCGACAGGACCCACACCGGGGAGCTGTTTTTT.

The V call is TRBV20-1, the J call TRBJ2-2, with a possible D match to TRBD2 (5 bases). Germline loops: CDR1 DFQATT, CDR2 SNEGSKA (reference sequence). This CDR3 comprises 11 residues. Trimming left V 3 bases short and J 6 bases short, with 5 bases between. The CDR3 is CSARRAGELFF. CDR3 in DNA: TGCAGTGCTAGGCGGGCCGGGGAGCTGTTTTTT.

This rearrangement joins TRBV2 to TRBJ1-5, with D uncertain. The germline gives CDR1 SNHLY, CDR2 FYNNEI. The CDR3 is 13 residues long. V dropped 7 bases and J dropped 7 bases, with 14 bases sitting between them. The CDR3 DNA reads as TGTGCCAGCAAGGTCGGGTTAAGACAGCCCCAGCATTTT. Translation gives CASKVGLRQPQHF.

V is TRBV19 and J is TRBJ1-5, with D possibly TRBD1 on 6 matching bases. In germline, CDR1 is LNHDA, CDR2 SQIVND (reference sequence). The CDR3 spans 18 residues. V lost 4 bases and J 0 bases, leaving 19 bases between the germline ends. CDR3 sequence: CASSTDKLQGYSNQPQHF. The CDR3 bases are TGTGCCAGTAGTACCGACAAGCTACAGGGCTATAGCAATCAGCCCCAGCATTTT.

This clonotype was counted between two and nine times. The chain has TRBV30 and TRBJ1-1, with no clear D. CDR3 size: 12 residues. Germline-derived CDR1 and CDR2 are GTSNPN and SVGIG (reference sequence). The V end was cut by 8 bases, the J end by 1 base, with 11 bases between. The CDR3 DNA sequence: TGTGCCGCGCCCCGCTCGAACACTGAAGCTTTCTTT. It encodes CAAPRSNTEAFF. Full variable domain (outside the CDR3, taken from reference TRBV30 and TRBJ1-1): SQTIHQWPATLVQPVGSPLSLECTVEGTSNPNLYWYRQAAGRGLQLLFYSVGIGQISSEVPQNLSASRPQDRQFILSSKKLLLSDSGFYLCAAPRSNTEAFFGQGTRLTVV.

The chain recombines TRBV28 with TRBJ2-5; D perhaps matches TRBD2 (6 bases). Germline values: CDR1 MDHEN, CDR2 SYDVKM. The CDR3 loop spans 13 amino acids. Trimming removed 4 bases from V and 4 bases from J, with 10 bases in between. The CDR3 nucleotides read TGTGCCAGCAGTTGGCTAGCGCCAGAGACCCAGTACTTC. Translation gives CASSWLAPETQYF.

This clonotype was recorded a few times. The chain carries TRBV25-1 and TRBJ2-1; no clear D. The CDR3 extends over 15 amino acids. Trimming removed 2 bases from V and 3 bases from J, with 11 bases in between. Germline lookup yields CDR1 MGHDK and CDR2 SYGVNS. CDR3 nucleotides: TGTGCCAGCAGTGAAGGATCGGCAGTCTACAATGAGCAGTTCTTC. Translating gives CASSEGSAVYNEQFF. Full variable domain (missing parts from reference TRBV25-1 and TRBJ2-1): EADIYQTPRYLVIGTGKKITLECSQTMGHDKMYWYQQDPGMELHLIHYSYGVNSTEKGDLSSESTVSRIRTEHFPLTLESARPSHTSQYLCASSEGSAVYNEQFFGPGTRLTVL.

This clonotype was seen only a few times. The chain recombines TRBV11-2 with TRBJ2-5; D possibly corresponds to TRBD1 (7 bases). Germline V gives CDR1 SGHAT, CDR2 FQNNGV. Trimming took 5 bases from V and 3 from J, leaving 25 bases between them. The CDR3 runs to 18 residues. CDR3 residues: CASSTGQWGFSGEETQYF. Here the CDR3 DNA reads TGTGCCAGCAGCACGGGACAGTGGGGATTTTCGGGGGAAGAGACCCAGTACTTC.

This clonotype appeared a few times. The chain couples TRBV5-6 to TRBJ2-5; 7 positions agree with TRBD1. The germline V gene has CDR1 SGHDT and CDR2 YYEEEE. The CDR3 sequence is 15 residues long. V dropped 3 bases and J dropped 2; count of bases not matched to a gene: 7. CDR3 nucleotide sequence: TGTGCCAGCAGCTCCCCGGGACAGATACAAGAGACCCAGTACTTC. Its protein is CASSSPGQIQETQYF.

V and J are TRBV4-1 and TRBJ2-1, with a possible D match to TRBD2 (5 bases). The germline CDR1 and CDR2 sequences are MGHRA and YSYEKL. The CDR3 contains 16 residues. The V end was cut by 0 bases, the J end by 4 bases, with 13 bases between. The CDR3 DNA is TGCGCCAGCAGCCAAGATAACGGAGCGGTTTACAATGAGCAGTTCTTC. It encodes CASSQDNGAVYNEQFF.

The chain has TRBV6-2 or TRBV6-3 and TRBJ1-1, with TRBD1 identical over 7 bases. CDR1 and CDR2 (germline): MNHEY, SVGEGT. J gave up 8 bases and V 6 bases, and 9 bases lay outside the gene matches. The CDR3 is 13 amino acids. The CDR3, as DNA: TGTGCCAGCAGCCCTCCGGGAGGGGGCGAAGCTTTCTTT. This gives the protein CASSPPGGGEAFF.

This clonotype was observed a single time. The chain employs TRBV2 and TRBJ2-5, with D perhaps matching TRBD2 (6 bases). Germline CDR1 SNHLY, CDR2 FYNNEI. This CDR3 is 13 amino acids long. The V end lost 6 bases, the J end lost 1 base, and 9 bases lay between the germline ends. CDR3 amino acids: CASRRDFQETQYF. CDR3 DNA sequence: TGTGCCAGCAGACGGGACTTCCAAGAGACCCAGTACTTC.

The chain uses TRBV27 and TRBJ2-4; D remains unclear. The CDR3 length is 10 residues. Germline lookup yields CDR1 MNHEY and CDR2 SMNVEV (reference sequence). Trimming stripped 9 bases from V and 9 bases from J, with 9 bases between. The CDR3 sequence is CASFKSIQYF. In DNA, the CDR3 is TGTGCCAGTTTTAAGAGCATTCAGTACTTC.

CDR3 nucleotide sequence: TGTGCCAGCAAGGGCCTGGAGAAGGGGACGAGGCCCGAAAAACTGTTTTTT. Amino acids: CASKGLEKGTRPEKLFF. The V gene is TRBV7-9, the J gene TRBJ1-4; D is possibly TRBD1 (5 bases). From germline, CDR1 is SEHNR and CDR2 FQNEAQ (reference sequence). Trimming took off 7 bases at V and 8 bases at J, with 26 bases between the two ends. The CDR3 runs 17 residues.

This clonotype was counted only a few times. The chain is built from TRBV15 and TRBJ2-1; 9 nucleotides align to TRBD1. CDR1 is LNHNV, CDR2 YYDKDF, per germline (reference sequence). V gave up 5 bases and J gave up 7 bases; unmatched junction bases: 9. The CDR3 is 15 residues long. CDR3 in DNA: TGTGCCACCAGCGGGGGACAGGGCCCCGAGAATGAGCAGTTCTTC. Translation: CATSGGQGPENEQFF.

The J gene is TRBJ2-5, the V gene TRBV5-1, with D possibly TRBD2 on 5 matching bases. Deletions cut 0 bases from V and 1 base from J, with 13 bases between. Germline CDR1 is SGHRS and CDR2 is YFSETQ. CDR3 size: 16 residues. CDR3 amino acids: CASSLAWAGGQETQYF. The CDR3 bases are TGCGCCAGCAGCTTGGCCTGGGCGGGTGGCCAAGAGACCCAGTACTTC.

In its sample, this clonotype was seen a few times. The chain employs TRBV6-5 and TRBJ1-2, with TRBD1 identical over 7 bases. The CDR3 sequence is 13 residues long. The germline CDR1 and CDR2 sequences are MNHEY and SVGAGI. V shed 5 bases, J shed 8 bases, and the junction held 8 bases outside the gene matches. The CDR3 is CASSTGQARGYTF. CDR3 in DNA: TGTGCCAGCAGTACCGGACAGGCCCGGGGCTACACCTTC.

The CDR3 here is CSVTSPEGLSFGNTIYF. CDR3 DNA sequence: TGCAGCGTTACCTCCCCAGAAGGCCTGTCTTTTGGAAACACCATATATTTT. The chain has TRBV29-1 and TRBJ1-3; D not resolved. CDR1 is SQVTM and CDR2 is ANQGSEA in the germline V gene. The CDR3 is 17 amino acids. V shed 5 bases and J shed 3 bases, with 23 bases lying between them.

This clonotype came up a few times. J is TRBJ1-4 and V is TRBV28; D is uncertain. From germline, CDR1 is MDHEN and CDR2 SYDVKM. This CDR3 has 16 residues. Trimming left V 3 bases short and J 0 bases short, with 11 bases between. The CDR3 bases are TGTGCCAGCAGTTTCTTATCACCCTCAACTAATGAAAAACTGTTTTTT. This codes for CASSFLSPSTNEKLFF.

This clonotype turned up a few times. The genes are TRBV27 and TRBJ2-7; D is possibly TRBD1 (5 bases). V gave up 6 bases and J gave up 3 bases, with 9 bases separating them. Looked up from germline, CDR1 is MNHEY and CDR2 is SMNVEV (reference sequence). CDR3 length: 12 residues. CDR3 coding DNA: TGTGCCAGCAGGGGCAGGGACTACGAGCAGTACTTC. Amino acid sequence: CASRGRDYEQYF.

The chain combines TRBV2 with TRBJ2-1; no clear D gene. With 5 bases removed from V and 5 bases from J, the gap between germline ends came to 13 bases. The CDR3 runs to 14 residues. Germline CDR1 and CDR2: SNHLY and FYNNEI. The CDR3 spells CASSNNIRNNEQFF. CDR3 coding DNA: TGTGCCAGCAGTAATAACATACGTAACAATGAGCAGTTCTTC.

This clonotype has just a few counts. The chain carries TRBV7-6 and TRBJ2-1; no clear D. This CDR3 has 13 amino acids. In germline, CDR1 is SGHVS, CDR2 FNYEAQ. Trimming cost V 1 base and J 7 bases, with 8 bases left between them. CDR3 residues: CASSLVGYNEQFF. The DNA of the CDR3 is TGTGCCAGCAGCTTAGTGGGGTATAATGAGCAGTTCTTC. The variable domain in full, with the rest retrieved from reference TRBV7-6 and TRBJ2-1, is GAGVSQSPRYKVTKRGQDVALRCDPISGHVSLYWYRQALGQGPEFLTYFNYEAQQDKSGLPNDRFSAERPEGSISTLTIQRTEQRDSAMYRCASSLVGYNEQFFGPGTRLTVL.

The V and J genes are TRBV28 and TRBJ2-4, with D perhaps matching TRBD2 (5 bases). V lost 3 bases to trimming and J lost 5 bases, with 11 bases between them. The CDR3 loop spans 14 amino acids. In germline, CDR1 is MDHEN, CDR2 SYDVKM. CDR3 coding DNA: TGTGCCAGCAGTTTCCGGAGGTCAGAAAACATTCAGTACTTC. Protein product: CASSFRRSENIQYF.